The clone carrying this T cell receptor (beta chain) was counted between two and nine times. Its antigen is currently unknown. This sample was included in a study of early T cells in non-severe SARS-CoV-2 infection. Study context: Sequencing was performed on bulk RNA from unsorted whole blood, leaving chains unpaired. General study points: Sequences matched to VDJdb favored anti-spike CD8 responses, while private and CD4 specificities were missed.

This CDR3 comprises 17 residues. The J segment lost 1 base and the V segment lost 0 bases, leaving 6 bases of the junction unmatched. Germline V gene sequence: CDR1 MGHRA, CDR2 YSYEKL. As part of library construction, unique molecular identifiers were attached to individual cDNA molecules. TCRdb reprocessed the 5' RACE reads with MiXCR, giving one entry per CDR3 protein. The table records fewer than 60,000 distinct CDR3 sequences, 3.5% to 5% of them present only once. The sequencing sample was made of whole blood. The receptor comes from an adult who was a healthcare worker with PCR-confirmed SARS-CoV-2 infection or an uninfected control (not recorded which). The gene calls are TRBV4-1 and TRBJ2-3, with 8 bases identical to TRBD2. This CDR3 is CASSQDSGIRGTDTQYF. CDR3 DNA sequence: TGCGCCAGCAGCCAAGATAGCGGGATTCGGGGCACAGATACGCAGTATTTT.